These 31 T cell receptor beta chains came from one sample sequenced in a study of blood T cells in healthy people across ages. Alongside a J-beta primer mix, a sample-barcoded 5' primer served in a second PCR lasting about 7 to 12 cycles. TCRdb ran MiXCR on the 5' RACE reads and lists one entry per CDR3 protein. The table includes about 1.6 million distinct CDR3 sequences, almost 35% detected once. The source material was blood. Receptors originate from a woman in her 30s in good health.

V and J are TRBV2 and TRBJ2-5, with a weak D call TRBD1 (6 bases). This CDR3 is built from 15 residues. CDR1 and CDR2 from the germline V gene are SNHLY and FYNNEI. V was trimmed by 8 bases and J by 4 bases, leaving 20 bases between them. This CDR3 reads CASVTLDSGRETQYF. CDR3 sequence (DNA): TGTGCCAGCGTTACTTTGGACAGCGGCAGAGAGACCCAGTACTTC.

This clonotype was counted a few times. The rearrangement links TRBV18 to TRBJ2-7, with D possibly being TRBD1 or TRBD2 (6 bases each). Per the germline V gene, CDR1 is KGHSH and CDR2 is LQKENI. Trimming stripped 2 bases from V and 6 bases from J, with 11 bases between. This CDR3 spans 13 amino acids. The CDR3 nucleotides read TGTGCCAGCTCACCAACGGGGGCAGGCGAGCAGTACTTC. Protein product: CASSPTGAGEQYF.

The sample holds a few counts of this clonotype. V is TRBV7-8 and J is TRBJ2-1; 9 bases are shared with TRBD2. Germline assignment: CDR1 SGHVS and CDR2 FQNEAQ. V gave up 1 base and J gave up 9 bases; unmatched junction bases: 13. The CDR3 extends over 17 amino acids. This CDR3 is CASSLEVFAGGRIEQFF. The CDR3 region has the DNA TGTGCCAGCAGCTTAGAAGTATTTGCGGGAGGGCGGATTGAGCAGTTCTTC.

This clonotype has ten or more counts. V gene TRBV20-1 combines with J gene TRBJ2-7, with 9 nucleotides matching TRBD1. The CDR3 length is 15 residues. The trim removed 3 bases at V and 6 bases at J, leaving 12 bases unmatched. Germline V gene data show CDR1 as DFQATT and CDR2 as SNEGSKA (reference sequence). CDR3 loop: CSARRWGQGFGEQYF. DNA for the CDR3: TGCAGTGCTAGGAGGTGGGGACAGGGCTTCGGCGAGCAGTACTTC.

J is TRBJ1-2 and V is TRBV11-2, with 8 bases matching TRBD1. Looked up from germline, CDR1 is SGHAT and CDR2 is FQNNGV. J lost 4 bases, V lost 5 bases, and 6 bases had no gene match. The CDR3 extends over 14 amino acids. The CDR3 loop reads CASSREDRAYGYTF. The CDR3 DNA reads TGTGCCAGCAGCAGAGAGGACAGGGCCTATGGCTACACCTTC.

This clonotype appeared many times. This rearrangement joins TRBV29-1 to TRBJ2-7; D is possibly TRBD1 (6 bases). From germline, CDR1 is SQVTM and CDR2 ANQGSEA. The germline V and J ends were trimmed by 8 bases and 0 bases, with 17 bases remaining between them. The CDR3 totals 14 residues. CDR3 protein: CSTIQGDYSYEQYF. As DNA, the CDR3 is TGCAGCACGATACAGGGCGACTACTCCTACGAGCAGTACTTC.

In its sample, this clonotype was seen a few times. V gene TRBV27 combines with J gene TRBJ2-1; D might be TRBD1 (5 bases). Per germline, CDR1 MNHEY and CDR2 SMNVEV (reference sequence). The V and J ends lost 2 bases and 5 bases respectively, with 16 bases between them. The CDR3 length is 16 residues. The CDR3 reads CASSLTGRVLNNEQFF. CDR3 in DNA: TGTGCCAGCAGTTTAACGGGCAGGGTCCTTAACAATGAGCAGTTCTTC.

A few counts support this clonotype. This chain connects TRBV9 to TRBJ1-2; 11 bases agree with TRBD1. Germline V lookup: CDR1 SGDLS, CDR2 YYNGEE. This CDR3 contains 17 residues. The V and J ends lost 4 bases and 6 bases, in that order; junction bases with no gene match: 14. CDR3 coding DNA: TGTGCCAGCAGCCTACACGGCCGGACAGGGGGCCAGCATGGCTACACCTTC. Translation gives CASSLHGRTGGQHGYTF. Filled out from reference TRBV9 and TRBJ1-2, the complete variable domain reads DSGVTQTPKHLITATGQRVTLRCSPRSGDLSVYWYQQSLDQGLQFLIQYYNGEERAKGNILERFSAQQFPDLHSELNLSSLELGDSALYFCASSLHGRTGGQHGYTFGSGTRLTVV.

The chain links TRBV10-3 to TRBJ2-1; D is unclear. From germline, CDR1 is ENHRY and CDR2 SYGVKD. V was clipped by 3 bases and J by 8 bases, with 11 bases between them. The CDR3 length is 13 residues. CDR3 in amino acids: CAISEKSLDEQFF. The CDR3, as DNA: TGTGCCATCAGTGAAAAGAGCTTGGATGAGCAGTTCTTC.

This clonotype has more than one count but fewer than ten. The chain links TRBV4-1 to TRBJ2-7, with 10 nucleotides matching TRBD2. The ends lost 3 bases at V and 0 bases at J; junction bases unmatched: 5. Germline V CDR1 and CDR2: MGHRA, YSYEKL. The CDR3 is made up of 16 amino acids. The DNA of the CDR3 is TGCGCCAGCAGCCAGAATCTAGCGGGAGCCTCCTACGAGCAGTACTTC. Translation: CASSQNLAGASYEQYF.

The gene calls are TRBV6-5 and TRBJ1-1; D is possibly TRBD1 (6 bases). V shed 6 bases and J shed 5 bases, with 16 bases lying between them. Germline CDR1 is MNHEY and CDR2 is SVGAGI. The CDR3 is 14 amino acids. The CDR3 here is CASRTGQSVTEAFF. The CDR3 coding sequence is TGTGCCAGCAGGACGGGACAAAGTGTTACTGAAGCTTTCTTT.

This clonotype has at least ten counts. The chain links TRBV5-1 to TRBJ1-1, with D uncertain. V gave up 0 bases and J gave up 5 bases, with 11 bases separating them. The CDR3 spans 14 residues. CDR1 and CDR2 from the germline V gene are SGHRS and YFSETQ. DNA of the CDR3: TGCGCCAGCAGCTTGGATGCCGGGCGGACTGAAGCTTTCTTT. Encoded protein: CASSLDAGRTEAFF.

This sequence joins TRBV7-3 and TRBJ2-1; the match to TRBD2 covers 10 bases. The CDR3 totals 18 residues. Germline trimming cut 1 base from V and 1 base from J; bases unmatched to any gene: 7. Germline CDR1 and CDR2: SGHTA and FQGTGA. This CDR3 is CASSLIPSGRGSYNEQFF. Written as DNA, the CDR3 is TGTGCCAGCAGCTTAATCCCCAGCGGGAGGGGATCCTACAATGAGCAGTTCTTC.

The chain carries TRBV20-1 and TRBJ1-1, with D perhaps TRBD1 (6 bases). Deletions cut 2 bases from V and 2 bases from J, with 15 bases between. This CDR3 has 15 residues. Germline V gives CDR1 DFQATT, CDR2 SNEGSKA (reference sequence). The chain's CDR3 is CSARRADRENTEAFF. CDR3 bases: TGCAGTGCTAGAAGGGCGGACAGAGAAAACACTGAAGCTTTCTTT.

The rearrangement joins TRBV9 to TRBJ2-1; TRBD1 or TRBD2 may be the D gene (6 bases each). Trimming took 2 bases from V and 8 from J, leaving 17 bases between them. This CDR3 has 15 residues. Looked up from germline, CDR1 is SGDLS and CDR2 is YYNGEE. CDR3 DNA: TGTGCCAGCAGCGTGGGGGGCAGGGGTCGCGATGAGCAGTTCTTC. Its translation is CASSVGGRGRDEQFF.

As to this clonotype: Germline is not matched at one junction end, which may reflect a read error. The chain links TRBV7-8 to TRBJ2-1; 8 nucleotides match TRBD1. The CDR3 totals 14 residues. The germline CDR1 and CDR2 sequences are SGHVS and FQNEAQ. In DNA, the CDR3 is TGTGTCAGCAGCGGCCGGGACAGGACCAATGAGCAGTTCTTC. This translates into CVSSGRDRTNEQFF.

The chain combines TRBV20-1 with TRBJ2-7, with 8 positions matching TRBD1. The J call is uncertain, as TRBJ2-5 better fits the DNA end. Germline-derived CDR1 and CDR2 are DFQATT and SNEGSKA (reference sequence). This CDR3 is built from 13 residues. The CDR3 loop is CSARDREVGTQYF. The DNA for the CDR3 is TGCAGTGCTAGGGACAGGGAGGTCGGGACCCAGTACTTC.

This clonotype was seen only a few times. The DNA of the CDR3 is TGTGCCAGCAGTTACACTAGGCAGGCCCTTTTCGAAGCTTTCTTT. Its protein product is CASSYTRQALFEAFF. The genes are TRBV6-2 or TRBV6-3 and TRBJ1-1; D is unclear. The CDR3 loop spans 15 amino acids. V gave up 2 bases and J gave up 8 bases, with 18 bases separating them. Per the germline V gene, CDR1 is MNHEY and CDR2 is SVGEGT.

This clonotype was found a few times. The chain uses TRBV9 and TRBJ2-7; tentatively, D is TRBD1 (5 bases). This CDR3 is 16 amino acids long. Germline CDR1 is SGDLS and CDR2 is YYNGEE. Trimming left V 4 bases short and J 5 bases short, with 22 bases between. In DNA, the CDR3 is TGTGCCAGCAGCCCCACCGGTGGGCCCAGGGAAGACGAGCAGTACTTC. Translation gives CASSPTGGPREDEQYF. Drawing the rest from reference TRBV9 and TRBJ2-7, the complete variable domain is DSGVTQTPKHLITATGQRVTLRCSPRSGDLSVYWYQQSLDQGLQFLIQYYNGEERAKGNILERFSAQQFPDLHSELNLSSLELGDSALYFCASSPTGGPREDEQYFGPGTRLTVT.

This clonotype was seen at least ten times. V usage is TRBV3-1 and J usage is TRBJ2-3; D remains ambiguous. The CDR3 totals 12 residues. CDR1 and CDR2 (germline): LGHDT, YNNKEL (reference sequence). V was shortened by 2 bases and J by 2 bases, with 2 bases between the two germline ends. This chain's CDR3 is CASSQNTDTQYF. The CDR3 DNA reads TGTGCCAGCAGCCAAAACACAGATACGCAGTATTTT.

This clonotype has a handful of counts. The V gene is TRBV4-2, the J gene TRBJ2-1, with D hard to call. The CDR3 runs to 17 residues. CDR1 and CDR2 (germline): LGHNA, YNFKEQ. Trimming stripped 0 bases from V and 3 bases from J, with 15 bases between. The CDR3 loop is CASSQDPSQEYYNEQFF. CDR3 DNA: TGTGCCAGCAGCCAAGATCCCTCGCAGGAGTACTACAATGAGCAGTTCTTC.

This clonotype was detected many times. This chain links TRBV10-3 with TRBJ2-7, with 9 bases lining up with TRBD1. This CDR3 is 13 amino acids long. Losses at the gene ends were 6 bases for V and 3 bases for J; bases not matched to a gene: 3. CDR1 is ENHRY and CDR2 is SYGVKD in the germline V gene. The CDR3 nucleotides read TGTGCCATCAGGAGGACAGGGGACTACGAGCAGTACTTC. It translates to CAIRRTGDYEQYF.

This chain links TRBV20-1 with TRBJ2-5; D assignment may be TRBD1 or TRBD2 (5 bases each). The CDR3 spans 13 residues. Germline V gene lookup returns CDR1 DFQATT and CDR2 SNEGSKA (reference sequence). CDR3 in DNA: TGCAGAAGACGGGGCGAAGGAGGAGAGACCCAGTACTTC. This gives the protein CRRRGEGGETQYF.

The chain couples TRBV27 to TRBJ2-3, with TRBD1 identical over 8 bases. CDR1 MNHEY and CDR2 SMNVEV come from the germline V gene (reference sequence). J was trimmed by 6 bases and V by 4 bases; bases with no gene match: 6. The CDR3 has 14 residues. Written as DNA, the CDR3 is TGTGCCAGCAGTTCCCCGGACAGGGTTGATACGCAGTATTTT. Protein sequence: CASSSPDRVDTQYF.

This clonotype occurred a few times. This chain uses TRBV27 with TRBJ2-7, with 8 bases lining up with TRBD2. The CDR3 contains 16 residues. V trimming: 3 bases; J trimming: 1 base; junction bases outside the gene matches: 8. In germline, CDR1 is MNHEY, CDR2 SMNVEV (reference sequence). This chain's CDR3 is CASSLTTSVDSYEQYF. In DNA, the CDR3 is TGTGCCAGCAGTTTGACGACTAGCGTAGATTCCTACGAGCAGTACTTC.

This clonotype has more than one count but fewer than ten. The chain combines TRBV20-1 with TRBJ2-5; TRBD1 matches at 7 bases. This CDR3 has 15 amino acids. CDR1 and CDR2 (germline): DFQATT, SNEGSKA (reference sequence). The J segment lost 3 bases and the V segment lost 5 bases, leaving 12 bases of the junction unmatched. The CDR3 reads CSAPRSYTGEETQYF. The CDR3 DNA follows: TGCAGTGCTCCGAGATCCTACACAGGGGAAGAGACCCAGTACTTC.

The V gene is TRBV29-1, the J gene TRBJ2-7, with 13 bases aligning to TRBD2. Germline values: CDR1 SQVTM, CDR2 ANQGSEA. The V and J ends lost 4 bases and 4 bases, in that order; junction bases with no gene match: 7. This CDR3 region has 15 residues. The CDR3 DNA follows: TGCAGCGTTGTACGTGGGGGACTAGCGGGATACGAGCAGTACTTC. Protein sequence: CSVVRGGLAGYEQYF.

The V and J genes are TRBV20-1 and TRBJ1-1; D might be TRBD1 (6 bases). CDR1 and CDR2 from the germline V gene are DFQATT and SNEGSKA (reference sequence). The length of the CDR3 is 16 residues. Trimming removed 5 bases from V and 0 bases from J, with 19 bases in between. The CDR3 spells CSASGVPPAMNTEAFF. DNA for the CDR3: TGCAGTGCTTCAGGGGTGCCCCCGGCTATGAACACTGAAGCTTTCTTT.

For the CDR3, the DNA is TGCGCCAGCAATCCGACAGGGGGAAACTATGGCTACACCTTC. It specifies CASNPTGGNYGYTF. This chain uses TRBV5-1 with TRBJ1-2, with TRBD1 identical over 9 bases. The CDR3 covers 14 residues. CDR1 and CDR2 from the germline V gene are SGHRS and YFSETQ. V was clipped by 6 bases and J by 2 bases; unmatched bases: 5.

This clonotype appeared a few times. The CDR3 reads CSASGGSRSNEQFF. The CDR3, as DNA: TGCAGCGCCTCCGGAGGCAGCAGATCCAATGAGCAGTTCTTC. V gene TRBV29-1 combines with J gene TRBJ2-1; TRBD2 might be the D (5 bases). This CDR3 is built from 14 residues. Trimming took off 7 bases at V and 6 bases at J, with 19 bases between the two ends. Germline V gene data show CDR1 as SQVTM and CDR2 as ANQGSEA.

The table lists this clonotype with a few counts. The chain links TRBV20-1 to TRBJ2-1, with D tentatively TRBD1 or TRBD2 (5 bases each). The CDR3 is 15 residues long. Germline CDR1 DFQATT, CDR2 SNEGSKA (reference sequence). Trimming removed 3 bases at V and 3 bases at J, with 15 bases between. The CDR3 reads CSASPPGPYYNEQFF. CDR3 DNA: TGCAGTGCTAGCCCCCCGGGACCTTACTACAATGAGCAGTTCTTC.